This T cell receptor (beta chain) was retrieved from a study of blood T cell repertoires in COVID-19. At the level of the study: Sites across the United States, Italy and Spain contributed samples from acute and convalescent COVID-19. In each case, the material was cDNA or gDNA derived from T cells, B-cell-depleted T cells, or PBMCs.

Original analysis: By means of reference gene primer amplification, nucleated cell counts were estimated. The method was immunoSEQ multiplex PCR; TCRdb's version includes in-frame clones alone and lacks a portion of them. V and J calls and clone size are copied from that table; D and trimming were computed from the DNA. The sample records some 220,000 clones, about 90% being singletons. The trim removed 6 bases at V and 6 bases at J, leaving 3 bases unmatched. The CDR3 covers 12 residues. Sequencing was carried out using peripheral blood. This clonotype originated in a woman aged 18-29 years who had recovered from COVID-19. The chain uses TRBV12-3 or TRBV12-4 and TRBJ2-3; 7 positions agree with TRBD1. The CDR3 nucleotides read TGTGCCAGCAGCTCGACAGGGGATACGCAGTATTTT. Its translation is CASSSTGDTQYF.